Listed below are T cell receptor beta chains from one sample, sequenced in a study of OX40 agonist ivuxolimab in advanced cancers. The data were produced by immunoSEQ multiplex PCR, yet TCRdb's version contains in-frame clones alone and is incomplete. Found here are 100,000 or so clones, approximately 90% of them singletons; the top ten hold 0.54%. The material sequenced was CD4+ or CD8+ T cells sorted from blood, taken in a trial of the OX40 agonist ivuxolimab. All receptors come from an adult with an advanced solid tumor such as melanoma, head and neck, liver or kidney cancer. Each CDR3 is given with its conserved first and last residue. The order of the fields is CDR3 protein, CDR3 DNA, J gene, D gene, clone size, V gene. D genes are given only for firm matches. Clone size is not always given. Where it is, it says once, few, many or a class for expanded clones.

CASSYPTVMNTEAFF,TGTGCCAGCAGCTACCCGACAGTGATGAACACTGAAGCTTTCTTT,TRBJ1-1,.,once,TRBV5-6
CATSRDGGTGGKSRAFF,TGTGCCACCAGCAGAGATGGGGGAACCGGGGGAAAGAGTAGAGCTTTCTTT,TRBJ1-1,.,.,TRBV15
CASSPAGGTGELFF,TGTGCCAGCTCACCGGCAGGGGGCACCGGGGAGCTGTTTTTT,TRBJ2-2,TRBD1,.,TRBV18
CASSQGYSAYNEQFF,TGCGCCAGCAGCCAAGGGTATAGCGCCTACAATGAGCAGTTCTTC,TRBJ2-1,.,.,TRBV4-3
CASSRNSGKSSYEQYF,TGCGCCAGCAGCCGGAATAGCGGGAAGAGCTCCTACGAGCAGTACTTC,TRBJ2-7,TRBD2,.,TRBV4-1
CASPPLAGGSNEQFF,TGTGCCAGCCCTCCACTAGCGGGAGGTTCCAATGAGCAGTTCTTC,TRBJ2-1,TRBD2,.,TRBV28
CASSGPTQYF,TGTGCCAGCAGCGGACCGACCCAGTACTTC,TRBJ2-5,.,.,TRBV5-6
CASRTGVNYGYTF,TGTGCCAGCCGGACAGGAGTTAACTATGGCTACACCTTC,TRBJ1-2,TRBD1,.,TRBV28
CASSSPTSGANTGELFF,TGCGCCAGCAGCTCCCCTACTAGCGGGGCGAACACCGGGGAGCTGTTTTTT,TRBJ2-2,TRBD2,.,TRBV4-1
CASSRTGGTTGELFF,TGCGCCAGCAGCCGTACAGGGGGAACCACCGGGGAGCTGTTTTTT,TRBJ2-2,TRBD1,.,TRBV4-1
CSVDFPTRPPYNEQFF,TGCAGCGTTGATTTCCCGACCCGCCCCCCCTACAATGAGCAGTTCTTC,TRBJ2-1,.,.,TRBV29-1
CASSSYPVAGYGYTF,TGTGCCAGCAGCAGTTACCCTGTGGCAGGCTATGGCTACACCTTC,TRBJ1-2,.,.,TRBV6-5
CASSRSTGELFF,TGCGCCAGCAGCCGAAGCACCGGGGAGCTGTTTTTT,TRBJ2-2,.,.,TRBV5-1
CASSPPKAGGNNEQFF,TGTGCCAGCTCACCACCTAAAGCGGGAGGGAACAATGAGCAGTTCTTC,TRBJ2-1,TRBD2,.,TRBV18